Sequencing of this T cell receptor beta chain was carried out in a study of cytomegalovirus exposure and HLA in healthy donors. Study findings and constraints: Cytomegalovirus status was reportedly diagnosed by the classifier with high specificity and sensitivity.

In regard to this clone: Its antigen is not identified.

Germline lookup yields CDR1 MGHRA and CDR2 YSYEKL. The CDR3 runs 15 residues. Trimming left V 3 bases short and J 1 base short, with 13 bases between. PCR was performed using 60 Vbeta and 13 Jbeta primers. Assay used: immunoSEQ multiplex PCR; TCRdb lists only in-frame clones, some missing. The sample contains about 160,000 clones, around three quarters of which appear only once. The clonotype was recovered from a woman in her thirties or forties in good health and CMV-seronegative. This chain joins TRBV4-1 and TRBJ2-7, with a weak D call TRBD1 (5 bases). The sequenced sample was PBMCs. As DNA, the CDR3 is TGCGCCAGCAGCCAGGTAGGACAAGCATCCTACGAGCAGTACTTC. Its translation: CASSQVGQASYEQYF.